Following are 9 T cell receptor beta chains from one sample sequenced in a study of blood T cell repertoires in COVID-19. Profiling relied on immunoSEQ multiplex PCR, and the TCRdb table lists in-frame clones only, not all of them. The repertoire holds nearly 30,000 clones, with 80% to 90% as singletons. The sample comprised peripheral blood. The receptors originated from a human donor in a cohort sampled during active COVID-19.

This CDR3 reads CSVEIGTVNTDTQYF. CDR3 sequence (DNA): TGCAGCGTTGAGATCGGGACAGTTAACACAGATACGCAGTATTTT. The chain uses TRBV29-1 and TRBJ2-3; TRBD1 matches at 7 bases. Germline CDR1 reads SQVTM; CDR2 reads ANQGSEA. The CDR3 is made up of 15 amino acids. V shed 3 bases, J shed 2 bases, and the junction held 8 bases outside the gene matches.

The CDR3 region is CASSQDSGGSYNEQFF. CDR3 sequence (DNA): TGCGCCAGCAGCCAAGATAGCGGGGGCTCCTACAATGAGCAGTTCTTC. The chain links TRBV4-3 to TRBJ2-1, with 9 nucleotides matching TRBD2. With 0 bases clipped from V and 0 bases from J, the junction kept 0 bases outside the gene matches. Germline V gives CDR1 LGHNA, CDR2 YSLEER. This CDR3 is 16 amino acids long.

V and J are TRBV5-4 and TRBJ2-3; possible D gene TRBD2, 7 bases. This CDR3 spans 16 amino acids. The V gene lost 1 base and the J gene lost 0 bases, with 12 bases spanning the gap. In germline, CDR1 is SGHNT, CDR2 YYREEE (reference sequence). This CDR3 is CASSLFSGGSTDTQYF. In nucleotides, the CDR3 is TGTGCCAGCAGCTTGTTCTCGGGGGGCAGCACAGATACGCAGTATTTT.

This clone was seen only a few times. The CDR3 is CATSDDRVNTGELFF. The DNA for the CDR3 is TGTGCCACCAGTGACGACAGGGTGAACACCGGGGAGCTGTTTTTT. The J gene is TRBJ2-2, the V gene TRBV24-1; 7 bases agree with TRBD1. The V segment lost 4 bases and the J segment 1 base; nucleotides outside the gene matches: 2. The CDR3 totals 15 residues. CDR1 is KGHDR, CDR2 SFDVKD, per germline.

V is TRBV9 and J is TRBJ2-2; TRBD1 aligns across 9 bases. From germline, CDR1 is SGDLS and CDR2 YYNGEE. V lost 7 bases, J lost 4 bases, and 8 bases stayed unmatched. The CDR3 contains 15 residues. The CDR3 spells CASSETGGSTGELFF. CDR3 nucleotides: TGTGCCAGCTCTGAAACAGGGGGCAGCACCGGGGAGCTGTTTTTT.

Turning to this clone: One end of the junction is discordant with germline, which a read error may explain. The chain joins TRBV12-3 or TRBV12-4 to TRBJ1-2, with D perhaps matching TRBD1 (6 bases). The CDR3 has 11 residues. CDR3 amino acids: CASSLGDMTNF. DNA for the CDR3: TGTGCCAGCAGCCTAGGGGACATGACCAACTTC.

The chain recombines TRBV2 with TRBJ1-1; TRBD1 is a possible D gene (5 bases). The CDR3 runs 14 residues. Germline CDR1 SNHLY, CDR2 FYNNEI. Trimming removed 7 bases from V and 1 base from J, with 13 bases in between. For the CDR3, the DNA is TGTGCCAGCAACCCGTGGGGCCGGAACACTGAAGCTTTCTTT. This translates into CASNPWGRNTEAFF.

The V gene is TRBV12-3 or TRBV12-4, the J gene TRBJ1-1; D might be TRBD1 (5 bases). Trimming removed 9 bases at V and 1 base at J, with 12 bases between. This CDR3 contains 13 residues. The CDR3 loop reads CASSSTENTEAFF. CDR3 DNA sequence: TGTGCCAGTTCATCGACAGAGAACACTGAAGCTTTCTTT.

The V call is TRBV6-2 or TRBV6-3, the J call TRBJ2-7; D perhaps matches TRBD1 (6 bases). The germline V gene has CDR1 MNHEY and CDR2 SVGEGT. V shed 6 bases and J shed 0 bases, with 15 bases lying between them. CDR3 length equals 15 residues. The CDR3 DNA reads TGTGCCAGCAGCCTACTCAGGGGCGGCTCCTACGAGCAGTACTTC. Protein: CASSLLRGGSYEQYF.